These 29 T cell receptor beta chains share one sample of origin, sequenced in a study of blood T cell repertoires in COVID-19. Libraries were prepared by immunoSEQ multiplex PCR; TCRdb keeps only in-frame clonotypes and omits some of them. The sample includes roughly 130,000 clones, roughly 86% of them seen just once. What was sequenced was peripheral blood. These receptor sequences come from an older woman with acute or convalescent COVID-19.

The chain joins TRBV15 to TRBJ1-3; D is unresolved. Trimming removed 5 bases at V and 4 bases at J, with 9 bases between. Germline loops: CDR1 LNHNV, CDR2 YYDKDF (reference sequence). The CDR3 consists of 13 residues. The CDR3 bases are TGTGCCACCAGCTTAACAGTCGGAAACACCATATATTTT. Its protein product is CATSLTVGNTIYF.

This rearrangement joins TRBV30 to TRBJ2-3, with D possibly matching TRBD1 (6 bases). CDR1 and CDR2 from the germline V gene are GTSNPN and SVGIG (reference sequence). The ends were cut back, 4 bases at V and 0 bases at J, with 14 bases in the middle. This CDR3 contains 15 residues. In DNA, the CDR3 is TGTGCCTGGACTAGAAAGGACAGAAGCACAGATACGCAGTATTTT. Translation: CAWTRKDRSTDTQYF.

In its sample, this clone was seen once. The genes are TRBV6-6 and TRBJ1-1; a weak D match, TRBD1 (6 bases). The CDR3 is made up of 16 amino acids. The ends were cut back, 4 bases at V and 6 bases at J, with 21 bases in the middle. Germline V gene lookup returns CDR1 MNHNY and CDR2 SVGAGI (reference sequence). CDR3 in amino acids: CASSSPLGAGNAEAFF. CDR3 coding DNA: TGTGCCAGCAGTTCCCCCCTGGGGGCGGGTAATGCTGAAGCTTTCTTT.

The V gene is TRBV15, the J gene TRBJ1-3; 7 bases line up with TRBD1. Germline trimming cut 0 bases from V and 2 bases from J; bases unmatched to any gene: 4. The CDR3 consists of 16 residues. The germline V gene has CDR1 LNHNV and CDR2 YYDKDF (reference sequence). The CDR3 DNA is TGTGCCACCAGCAGAGAGACAGGGACCACTGGAAACACCATATATTTT. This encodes CATSRETGTTGNTIYF.

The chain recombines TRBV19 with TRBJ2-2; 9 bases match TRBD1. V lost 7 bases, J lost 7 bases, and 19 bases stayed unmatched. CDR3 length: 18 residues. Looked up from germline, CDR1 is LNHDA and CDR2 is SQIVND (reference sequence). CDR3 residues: CASTRDPRTGVRGGELFF. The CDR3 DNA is TGTGCCAGTACCCGAGACCCCAGGACAGGGGTACGTGGCGGGGAGCTGTTTTTT.

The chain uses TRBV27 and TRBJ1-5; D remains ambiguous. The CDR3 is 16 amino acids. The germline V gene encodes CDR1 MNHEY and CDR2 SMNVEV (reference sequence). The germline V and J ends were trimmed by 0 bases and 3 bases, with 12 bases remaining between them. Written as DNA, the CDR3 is TGTGCCAGCAGTTTATCGAGCCATGCTTACAATCAGCCCCAGCATTTT. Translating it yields CASSLSSHAYNQPQHF.

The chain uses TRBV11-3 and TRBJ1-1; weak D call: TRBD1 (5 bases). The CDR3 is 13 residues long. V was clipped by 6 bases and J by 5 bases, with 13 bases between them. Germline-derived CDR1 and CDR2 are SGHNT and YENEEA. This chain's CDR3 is CASRVSGGTEAFF. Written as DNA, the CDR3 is TGTGCCAGCAGAGTTTCTGGGGGGACTGAAGCTTTCTTT.

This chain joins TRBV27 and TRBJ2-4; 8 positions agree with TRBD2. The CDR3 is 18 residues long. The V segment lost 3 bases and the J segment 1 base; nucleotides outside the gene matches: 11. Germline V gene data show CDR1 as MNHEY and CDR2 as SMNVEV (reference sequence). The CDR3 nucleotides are TGTGCCAGCAGTTTGGACTTCGGGAGGGGACGGGCCAAAAACATTCAGTACTTC. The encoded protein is CASSLDFGRGRAKNIQYF.

Here the CDR3 reads CASTNKGRLAGGRSDNEQFF. The CDR3 region has the DNA TGTGCCAGCACCAATAAGGGGAGACTAGCGGGAGGAAGGTCGGACAATGAGCAGTTCTTC. The V and J genes are TRBV7-9 and TRBJ2-1, with TRBD2 identical over 13 bases. V lost 7 bases, J lost 5 bases, and 20 bases stayed unmatched. Germline values: CDR1 SEHNR, CDR2 FQNEAQ (reference sequence). CDR3 size: 20 residues.

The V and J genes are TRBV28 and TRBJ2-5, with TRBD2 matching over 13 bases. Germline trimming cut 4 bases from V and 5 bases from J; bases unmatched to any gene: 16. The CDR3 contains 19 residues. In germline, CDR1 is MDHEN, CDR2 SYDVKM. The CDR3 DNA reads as TGTGCCAGCAGTTCACTAGCGGGAGGGCCAAGAGATCAGGCGGAGACCCAGTACTTC. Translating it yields CASSSLAGGPRDQAETQYF.

In DNA, the CDR3 is TGCAGTGCTAGTTGGGGAGGGACGAGCAATCAGCCCCAGCATTTT. This gives the protein CSASWGGTSNQPQHF. The chain carries TRBV20-1 and TRBJ1-5; tentatively, D is TRBD1 (5 bases). V was pared by 3 bases and J by 1 base, with 13 bases between. The CDR3 spans 15 residues. CDR1 is DFQATT, CDR2 SNEGSKA, per germline (reference sequence).

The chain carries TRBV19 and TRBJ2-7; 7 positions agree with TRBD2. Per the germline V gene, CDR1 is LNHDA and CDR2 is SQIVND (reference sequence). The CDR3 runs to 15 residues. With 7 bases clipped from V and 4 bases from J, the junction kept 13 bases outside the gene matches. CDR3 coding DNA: TGTGCCAGTACGGCGGGAGCCAACCTAGGGTACGAGCAGTACGTC. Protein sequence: CASTAGANLGYEQYV.

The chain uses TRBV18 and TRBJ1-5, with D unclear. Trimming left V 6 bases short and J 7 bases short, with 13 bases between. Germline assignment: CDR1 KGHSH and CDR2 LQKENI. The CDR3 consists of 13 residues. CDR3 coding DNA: TGTGCCAGCTCCGGAGGGAAAGACCAGCCCCAGCATTTT. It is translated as CASSGGKDQPQHF.

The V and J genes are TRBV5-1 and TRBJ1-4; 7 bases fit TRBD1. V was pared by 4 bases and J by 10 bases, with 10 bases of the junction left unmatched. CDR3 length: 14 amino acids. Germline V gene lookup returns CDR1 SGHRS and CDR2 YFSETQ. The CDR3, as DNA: TGCGCCAGCAGCCGGGACAGCCAAGAGGGAAAACTGTTTTTT. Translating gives CASSRDSQEGKLFF.

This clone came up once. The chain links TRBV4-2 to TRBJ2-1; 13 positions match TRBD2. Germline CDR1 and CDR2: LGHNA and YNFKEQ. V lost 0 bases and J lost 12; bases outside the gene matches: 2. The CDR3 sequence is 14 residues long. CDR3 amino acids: CASSQDTSGRVQFF. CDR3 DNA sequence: TGTGCCAGCAGCCAAGACACTAGCGGGAGGGTGCAGTTCTTC.

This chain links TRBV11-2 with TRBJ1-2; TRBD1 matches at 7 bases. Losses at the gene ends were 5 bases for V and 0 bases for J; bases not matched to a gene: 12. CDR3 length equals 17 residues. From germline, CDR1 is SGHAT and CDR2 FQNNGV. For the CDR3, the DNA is TGTGCCAGCAGCGTAACCGGGACAGCCGCCGCTAACTATGGCTACACCTTC. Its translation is CASSVTGTAAANYGYTF.

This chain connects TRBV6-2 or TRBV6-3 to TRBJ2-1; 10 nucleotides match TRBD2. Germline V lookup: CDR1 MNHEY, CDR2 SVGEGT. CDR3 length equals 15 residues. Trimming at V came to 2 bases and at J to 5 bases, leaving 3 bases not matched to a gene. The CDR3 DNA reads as TGTGCCAGCAGTTACATTCTAGCGGGAGACAATGAGCAGTTCTTC. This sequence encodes CASSYILAGDNEQFF.

CDR3 sequence: CASSRGQGDQETQYF. CDR3 in DNA: TGTGCCAGCAGCAGGGGACAGGGTGACCAAGAGACCCAGTACTTC. V and J are TRBV4-2 and TRBJ2-5; 9 bases line up with TRBD1. J lost 0 bases, V lost 5 bases, and 4 bases had no gene match. This CDR3 is 15 amino acids long. Germline loops: CDR1 LGHNA, CDR2 YNFKEQ.

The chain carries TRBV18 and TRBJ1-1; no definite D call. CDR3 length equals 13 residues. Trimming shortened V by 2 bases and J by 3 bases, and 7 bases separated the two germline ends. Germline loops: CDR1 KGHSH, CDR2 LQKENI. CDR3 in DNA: TGTGCCAGCTCACCAGGGCAGGACACTGAAGCTTTCTTT. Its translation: CASSPGQDTEAFF. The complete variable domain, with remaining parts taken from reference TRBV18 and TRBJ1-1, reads NAGVMQNPRHLVRRRGQEARLRCSPMKGHSHVYWYRQLPEEGLKFMVYLQKENIIDESGMPKERFSAEFPKEGPSILRIQQVVRGDSAAYFCASSPGQDTEAFFGQGTRLTVV.

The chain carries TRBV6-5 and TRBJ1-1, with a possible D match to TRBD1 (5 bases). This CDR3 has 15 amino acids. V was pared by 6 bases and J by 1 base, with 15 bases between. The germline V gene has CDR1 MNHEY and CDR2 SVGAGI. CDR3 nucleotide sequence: TGTGCCAGCAGACTCAATCTTGGGGCGAACACTGAAGCTTTCTTT. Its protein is CASRLNLGANTEAFF.

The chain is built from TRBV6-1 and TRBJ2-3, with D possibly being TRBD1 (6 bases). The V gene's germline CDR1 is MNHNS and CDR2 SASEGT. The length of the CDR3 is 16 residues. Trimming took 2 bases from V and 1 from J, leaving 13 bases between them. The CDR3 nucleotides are TGTGCCAGCAGTGAACACGCACAGGGTGGCACAGATACGCAGTATTTT. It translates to CASSEHAQGGTDTQYF.

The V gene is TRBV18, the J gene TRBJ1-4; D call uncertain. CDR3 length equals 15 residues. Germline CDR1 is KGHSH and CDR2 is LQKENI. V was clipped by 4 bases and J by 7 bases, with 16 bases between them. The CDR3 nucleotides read TGTGCCAGCTCACACAGCCGGAGGGAAAGTGAAAAACTGTTTTTT. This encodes CASSHSRRESEKLFF.

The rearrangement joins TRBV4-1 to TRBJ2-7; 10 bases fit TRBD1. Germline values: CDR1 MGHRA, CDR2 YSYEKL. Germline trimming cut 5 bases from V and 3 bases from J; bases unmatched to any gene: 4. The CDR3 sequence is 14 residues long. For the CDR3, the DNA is TGCGCCAGCAGCGTGACAGGGGGCGACTACGAGCAGTACTTC. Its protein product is CASSVTGGDYEQYF.

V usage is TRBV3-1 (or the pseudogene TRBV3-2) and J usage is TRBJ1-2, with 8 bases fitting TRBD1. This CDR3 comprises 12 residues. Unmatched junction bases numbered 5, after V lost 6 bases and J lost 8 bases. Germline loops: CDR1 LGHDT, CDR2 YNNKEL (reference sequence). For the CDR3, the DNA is TGTGCCAGCAGTCGACAGGGGTTCGGCTACACCTTC. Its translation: CASSRQGFGYTF.

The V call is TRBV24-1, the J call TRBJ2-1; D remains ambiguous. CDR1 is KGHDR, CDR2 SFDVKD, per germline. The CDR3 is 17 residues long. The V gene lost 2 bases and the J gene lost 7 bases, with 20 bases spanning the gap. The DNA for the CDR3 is TGTGCCACCAGTGATTCCCGTGGCAGGTCGATAAGGAATGAGCAGTTCTTC. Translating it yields CATSDSRGRSIRNEQFF.

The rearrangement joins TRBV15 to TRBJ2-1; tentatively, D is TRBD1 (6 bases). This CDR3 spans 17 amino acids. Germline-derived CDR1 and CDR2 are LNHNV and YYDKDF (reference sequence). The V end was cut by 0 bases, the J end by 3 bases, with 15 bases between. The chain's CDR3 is CATSRDIRDTDYNEQFF. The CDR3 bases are TGTGCCACCAGCAGAGACATAAGGGACACCGACTACAATGAGCAGTTCTTC. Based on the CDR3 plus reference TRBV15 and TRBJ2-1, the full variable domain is DAMVIQNPRYQVTQFGKPVTLSCSQTLNHNVMYWYQQKSSQAPKLLFHYYDKDFNNEADTPDNFQSRRPNTSFCFLDIRSPGLGDTAMYLCATSRDIRDTDYNEQFFGPGTRLTVL.

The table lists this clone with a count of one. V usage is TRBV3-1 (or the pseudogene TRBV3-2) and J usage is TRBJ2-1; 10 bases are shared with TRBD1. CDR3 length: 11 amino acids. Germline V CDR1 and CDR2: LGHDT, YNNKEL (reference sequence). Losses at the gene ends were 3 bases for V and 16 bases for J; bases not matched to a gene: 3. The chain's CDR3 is CASSHGTGDFF. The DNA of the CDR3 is TGTGCCAGCAGCCACGGGACAGGGGACTTCTTC.

The CDR3 bases are TGTGCCAGCAGTCGGGACACCGGGCCCCAGTACTTC. Translation gives CASSRDTGPQYF. This chain uses TRBV7-9 with TRBJ2-5; possibly TRBD1 for D (6 bases). Germline assignment: CDR1 SEHNR and CDR2 FQNEAQ (reference sequence). The CDR3 covers 12 residues. V lost 6 bases and J lost 9, with 14 bases in between.

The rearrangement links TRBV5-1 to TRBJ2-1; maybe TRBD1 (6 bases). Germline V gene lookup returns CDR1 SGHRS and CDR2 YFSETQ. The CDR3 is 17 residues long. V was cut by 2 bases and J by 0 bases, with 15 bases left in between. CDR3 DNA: TGCGCCAGCAGCTTCAGGACAGTACGATCCTCCTACAATGAGCAGTTCTTC. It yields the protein CASSFRTVRSSYNEQFF. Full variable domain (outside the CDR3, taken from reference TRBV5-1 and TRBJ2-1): KAGVTQTPRYLIKTRGQQVTLSCSPISGHRSVSWYQQTPGQGLQFLFEYFSETQRNKGNFPGRFSGRQFSNSRSEMNVSTLELGDSALYLCASSFRTVRSSYNEQFFGPGTRLTVL.